The clone carrying this T cell receptor beta chain was seen repeatedly, ten times or more. Its antigen is still unknown. It was RNA transcripts that yielded the amplified TCR beta CDR3 regions. The HTBI primer set was used in a first-round RT-PCR of the TCR CDR3. TCRdb re-called the multiplex PCR reads through MiXCR, storing one row per CDR3 protein. This sample has hundreds of thousands of distinct CDR3 sequences, with 15% to 20% found just once. The sample belongs to a study of T cells in Graves' hyperthyroidism and ophthalmopathy. The study's findings and limits: Stable hyperthyroidism was separated from ophthalmopathy by a model based on 13 V-J features.

Researchers barred patients who had uncontrolled infection, other autoimmune disease, pregnancy or lactation. Every diagnosis used clinical symptoms, serum thyroxine and TRAb, thyroid ultrasound and orbital computed tomography. From germline, CDR1 is ENHRY and CDR2 SYGVKD. CDR3 length equals 13 residues. After removal of 6 bases from V and 7 bases from J, the junction contained 8 bases not matched to a gene. The chain employs TRBV10-3 and TRBJ1-1, with TRBD1 identical over 7 bases. The TCR was taken from a woman under 30 with Graves' ophthalmopathy. Specimen: blood. CDR3: CAISTGTDNEAFF. Written as DNA, the CDR3 is TGTGCCATCAGCACCGGGACAGACAATGAAGCTTTCTTT.